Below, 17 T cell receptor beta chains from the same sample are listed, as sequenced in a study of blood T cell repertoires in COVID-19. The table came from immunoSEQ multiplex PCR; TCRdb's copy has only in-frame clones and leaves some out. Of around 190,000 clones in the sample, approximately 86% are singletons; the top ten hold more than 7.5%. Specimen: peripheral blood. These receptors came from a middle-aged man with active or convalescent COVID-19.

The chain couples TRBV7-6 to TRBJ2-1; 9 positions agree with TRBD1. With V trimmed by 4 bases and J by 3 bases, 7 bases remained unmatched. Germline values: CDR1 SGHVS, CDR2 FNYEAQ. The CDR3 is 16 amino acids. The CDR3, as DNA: TGTGCCAGCAGCTCTACCGGGACAGGGAACTACAATGAGCAGTTCTTC. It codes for CASSSTGTGNYNEQFF.

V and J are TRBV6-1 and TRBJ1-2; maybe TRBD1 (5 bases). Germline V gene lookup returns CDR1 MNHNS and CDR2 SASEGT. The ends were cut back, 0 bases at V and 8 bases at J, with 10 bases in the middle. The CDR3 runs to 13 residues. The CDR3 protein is CASSEAGAGGYTF. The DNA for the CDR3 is TGTGCCAGCAGTGAAGCAGGGGCAGGCGGCTACACCTTC.

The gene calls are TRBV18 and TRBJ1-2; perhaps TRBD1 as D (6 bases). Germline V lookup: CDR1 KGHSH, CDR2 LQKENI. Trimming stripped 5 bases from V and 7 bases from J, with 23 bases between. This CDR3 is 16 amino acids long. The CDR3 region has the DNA TGTGCCAGCTCAACGCTAGGGGACGTTGGGGGCGCTGGCTACACCTTC. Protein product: CASSTLGDVGGAGYTF.

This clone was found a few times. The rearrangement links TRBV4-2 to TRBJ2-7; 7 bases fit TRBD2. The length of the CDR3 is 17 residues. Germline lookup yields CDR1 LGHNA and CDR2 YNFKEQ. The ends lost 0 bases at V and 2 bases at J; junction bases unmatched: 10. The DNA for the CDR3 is TGTGCCAGCAGCCAAGAAGCCCTCGTGGGGGGGGCCTACGAGCAGTACTTC. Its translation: CASSQEALVGGAYEQYF.

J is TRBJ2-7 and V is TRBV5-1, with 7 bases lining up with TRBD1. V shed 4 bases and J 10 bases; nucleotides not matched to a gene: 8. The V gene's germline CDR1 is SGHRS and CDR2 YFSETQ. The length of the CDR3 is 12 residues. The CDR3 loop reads CASSEPQGVQYF. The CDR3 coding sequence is TGCGCCAGCAGCGAGCCTCAGGGGGTTCAGTACTTC.

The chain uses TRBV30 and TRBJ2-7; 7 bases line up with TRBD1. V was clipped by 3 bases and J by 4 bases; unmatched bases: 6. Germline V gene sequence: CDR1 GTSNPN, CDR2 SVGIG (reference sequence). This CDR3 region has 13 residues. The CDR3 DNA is TGTGCCTGGAGACCCACAGGGGCATACGAGCAGTACTTC. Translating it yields CAWRPTGAYEQYF.

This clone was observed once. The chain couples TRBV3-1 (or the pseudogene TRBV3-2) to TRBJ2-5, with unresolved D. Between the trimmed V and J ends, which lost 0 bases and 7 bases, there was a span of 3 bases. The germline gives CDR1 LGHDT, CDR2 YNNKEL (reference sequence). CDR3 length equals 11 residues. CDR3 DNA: TGTGCCAGCAGCCAAGATCTGACCCAGTACTTC. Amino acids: CASSQDLTQYF.

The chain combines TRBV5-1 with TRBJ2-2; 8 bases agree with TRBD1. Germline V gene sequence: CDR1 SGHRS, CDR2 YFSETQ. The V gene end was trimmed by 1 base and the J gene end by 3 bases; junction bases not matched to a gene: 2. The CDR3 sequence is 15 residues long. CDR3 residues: CASSLYRGDTGELFF. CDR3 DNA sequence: TGCGCCAGCAGCTTGTACAGGGGGGACACCGGGGAGCTGTTTTTT.

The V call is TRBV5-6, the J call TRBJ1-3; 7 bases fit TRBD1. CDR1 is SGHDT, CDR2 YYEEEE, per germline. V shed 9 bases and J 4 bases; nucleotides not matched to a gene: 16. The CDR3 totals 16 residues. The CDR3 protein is CATNPGKGGFGNTIYF. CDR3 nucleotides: TGTGCCACTAACCCGGGGAAAGGGGGCTTCGGAAACACCATATATTTT.

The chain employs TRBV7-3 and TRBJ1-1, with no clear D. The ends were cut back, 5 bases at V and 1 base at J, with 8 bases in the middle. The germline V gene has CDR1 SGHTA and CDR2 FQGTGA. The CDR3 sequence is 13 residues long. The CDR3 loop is CASSPSGNTEAFF. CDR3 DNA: TGTGCCAGCAGCCCCTCGGGGAACACTGAAGCTTTCTTT.

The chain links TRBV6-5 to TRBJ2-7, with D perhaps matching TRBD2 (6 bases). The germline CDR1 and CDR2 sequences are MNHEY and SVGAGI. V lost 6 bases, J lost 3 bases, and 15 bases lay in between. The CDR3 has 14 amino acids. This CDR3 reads CASRDTSLGYEQYF. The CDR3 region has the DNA TGTGCCAGCAGGGACACTAGCTTGGGCTACGAGCAGTACTTC.

CDR3 sequence: CASSSGLAVNTQYF. Written as DNA, the CDR3 is TGCGCCAGCAGCTCCGGACTAGCGGTGAATACGCAGTATTTT. The chain employs TRBV5-1 and TRBJ2-3; TRBD2 aligns across 10 bases. The CDR3 runs to 14 residues. Germline V lookup: CDR1 SGHRS, CDR2 YFSETQ. Losses at the gene ends were 3 bases for V and 7 bases for J; bases not matched to a gene: 5.

CDR3 DNA sequence: TGTGCCAGCAGCCCGGGACTGAACTCTGGAAACACCATATATTTT. Its protein is CASSPGLNSGNTIYF. The rearrangement joins TRBV6-5 to TRBJ1-3, with a possible D match to TRBD1 (5 bases). The V gene's germline CDR1 is MNHEY and CDR2 SVGAGI. The CDR3 has 15 amino acids. V was cut by 6 bases and J by 0 bases, with 12 bases left in between.

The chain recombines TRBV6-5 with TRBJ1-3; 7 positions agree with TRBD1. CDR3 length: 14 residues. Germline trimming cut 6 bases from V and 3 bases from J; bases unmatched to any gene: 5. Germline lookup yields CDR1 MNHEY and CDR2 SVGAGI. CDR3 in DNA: TGTGCCAGCAGGGGACAGAAAGTTGGAAACACCATATATTTT. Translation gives CASRGQKVGNTIYF.

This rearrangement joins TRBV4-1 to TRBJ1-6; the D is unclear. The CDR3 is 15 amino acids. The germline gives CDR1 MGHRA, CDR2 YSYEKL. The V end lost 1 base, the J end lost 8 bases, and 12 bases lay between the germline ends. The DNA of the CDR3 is TGCGCCAGCAGCCAAGTACCCGAAACTCATTCACCCCTCCACTTT. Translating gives CASSQVPETHSPLHF.

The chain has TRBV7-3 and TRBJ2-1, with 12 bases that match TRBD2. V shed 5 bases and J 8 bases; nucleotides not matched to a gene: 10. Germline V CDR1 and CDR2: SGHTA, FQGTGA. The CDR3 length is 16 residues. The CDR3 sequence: CASSLQRTSGVDEQFF. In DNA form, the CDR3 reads TGTGCCAGCAGCCTCCAGAGGACTAGCGGGGTAGATGAGCAGTTCTTC.

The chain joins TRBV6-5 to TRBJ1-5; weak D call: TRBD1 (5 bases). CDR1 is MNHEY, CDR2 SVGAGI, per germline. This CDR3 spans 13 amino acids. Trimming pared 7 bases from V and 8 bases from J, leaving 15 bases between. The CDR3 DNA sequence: TGTGCCAGCATGGGTCAGGGAAGGGAGCCCCAGCATTTT. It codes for CASMGQGREPQHF.